The entry below describes one TCR beta chain. Its antigen is not identified. Through Arm-PCR of CDR3 regions and iRepertoire HTBI primers, TCR beta libraries were built. TCRdb called the multiplex PCR reads again in MiXCR, with one record for every CDR3 protein. The sample lists about 470,000 distinct CDR3 sequences, less than 25% seen once, with approximately 8% in the top ten. The data derive from a study of regulatory T cells in long-lasting Graves disease. Time point given: persistent/refractory GD, antithyroid drugs over 5 years with positive TRAb. Generation of the TCR library employed RNA extracted from PBMCs. General study findings and limits: Researchers examined only peripheral blood and not thyroid tissue.

Trimming cost V 1 base and J 2 bases; bases outside gene matches: 6. This CDR3 has 17 residues. Germline CDR1 SEHNR, CDR2 FQNEAQ (reference sequence). V and J are TRBV7-9 and TRBJ2-4; the match to TRBD2 covers 9 bases. The receptor was derived from a female donor with Graves disease. Sequences were derived from peripheral blood mononuclear cells (PBMCs), sampled when the disease was refractory, from a patient treated with antithyroid drugs. The CDR3: CASSLGGLAGTKNIQYF. Here the CDR3 DNA reads TGTGCCAGCAGCTTAGGAGGTCTAGCGGGGACCAAAAACATTCAGTACTTC.